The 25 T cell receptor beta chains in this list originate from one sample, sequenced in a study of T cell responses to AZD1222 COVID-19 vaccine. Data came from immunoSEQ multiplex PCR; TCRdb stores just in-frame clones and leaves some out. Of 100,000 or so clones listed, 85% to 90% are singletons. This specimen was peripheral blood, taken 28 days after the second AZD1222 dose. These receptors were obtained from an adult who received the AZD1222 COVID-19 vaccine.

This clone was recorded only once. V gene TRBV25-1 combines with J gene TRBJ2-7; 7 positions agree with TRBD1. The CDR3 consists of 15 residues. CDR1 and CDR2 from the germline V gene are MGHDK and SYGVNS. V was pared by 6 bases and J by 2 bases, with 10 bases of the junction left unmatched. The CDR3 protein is CASRRTGVPPYEQYF. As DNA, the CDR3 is TGTGCCAGCAGGAGAACAGGGGTTCCTCCCTACGAGCAGTACTTC.

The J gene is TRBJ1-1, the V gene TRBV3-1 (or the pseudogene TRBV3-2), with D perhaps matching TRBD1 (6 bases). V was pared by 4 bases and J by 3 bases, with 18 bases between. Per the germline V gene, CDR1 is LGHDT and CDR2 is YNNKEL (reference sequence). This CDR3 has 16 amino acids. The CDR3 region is CASSPSGGRLHTEAFF. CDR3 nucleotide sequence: TGTGCCAGCAGCCCCAGCGGGGGCCGCCTCCACACTGAAGCTTTCTTT.

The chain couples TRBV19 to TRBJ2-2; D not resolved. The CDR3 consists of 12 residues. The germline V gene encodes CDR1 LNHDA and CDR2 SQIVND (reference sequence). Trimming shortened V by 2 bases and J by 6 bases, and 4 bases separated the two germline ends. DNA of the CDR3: TGTGCCAGTAGTATATATCCCGGGGAGCTGTTTTTT. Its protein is CASSIYPGELFF.

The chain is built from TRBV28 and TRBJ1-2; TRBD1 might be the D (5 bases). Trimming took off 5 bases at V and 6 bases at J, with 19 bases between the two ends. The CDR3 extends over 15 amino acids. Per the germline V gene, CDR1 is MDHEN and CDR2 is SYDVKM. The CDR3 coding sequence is TGTGCCAGCAGTGACTCTGGGACGGGGCGGAATGGCTACACCTTC. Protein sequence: CASSDSGTGRNGYTF.

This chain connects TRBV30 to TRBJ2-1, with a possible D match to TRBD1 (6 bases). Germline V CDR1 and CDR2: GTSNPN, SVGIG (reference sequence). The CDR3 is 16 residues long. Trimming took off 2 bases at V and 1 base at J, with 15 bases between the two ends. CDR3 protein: CAWSPPGVRSYNEQFF. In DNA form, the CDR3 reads TGTGCCTGGAGTCCTCCAGGGGTAAGGTCCTACAATGAGCAGTTCTTC.

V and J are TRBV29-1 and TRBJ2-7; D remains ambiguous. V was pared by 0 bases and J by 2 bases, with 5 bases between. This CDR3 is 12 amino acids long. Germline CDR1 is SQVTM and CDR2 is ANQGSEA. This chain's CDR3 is CSVEDIPYEQYF. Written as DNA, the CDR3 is TGCAGCGTTGAAGACATCCCCTACGAGCAGTACTTC.

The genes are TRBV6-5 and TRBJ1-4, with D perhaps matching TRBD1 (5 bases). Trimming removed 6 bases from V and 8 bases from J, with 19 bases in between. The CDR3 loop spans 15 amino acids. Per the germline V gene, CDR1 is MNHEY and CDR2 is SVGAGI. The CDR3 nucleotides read TGTGCCAGCAGAAACCGGGGCCGGAGAGGGGAAAAACTGTTTTTT. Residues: CASRNRGRRGEKLFF.

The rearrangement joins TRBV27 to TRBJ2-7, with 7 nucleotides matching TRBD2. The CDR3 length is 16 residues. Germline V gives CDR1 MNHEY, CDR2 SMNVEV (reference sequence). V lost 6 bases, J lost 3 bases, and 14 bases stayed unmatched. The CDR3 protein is CASRLRSAGVYYEQYF. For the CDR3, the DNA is TGTGCCAGCAGACTACGGTCTGCGGGAGTTTACTACGAGCAGTACTTC.

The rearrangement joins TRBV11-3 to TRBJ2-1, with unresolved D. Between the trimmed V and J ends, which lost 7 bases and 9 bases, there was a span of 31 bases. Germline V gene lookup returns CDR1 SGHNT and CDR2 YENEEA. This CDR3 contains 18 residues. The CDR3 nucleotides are TGTGCCAGCACAGCCACGGCCCATAAAGGAAGGAATGTCGGTGAGCAGTTCTTC. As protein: CASTATAHKGRNVGEQFF.

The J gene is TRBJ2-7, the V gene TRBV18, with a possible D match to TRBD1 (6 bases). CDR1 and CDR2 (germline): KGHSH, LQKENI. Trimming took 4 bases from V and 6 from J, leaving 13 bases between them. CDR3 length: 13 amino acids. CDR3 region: CASSLQTGLEQYF. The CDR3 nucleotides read TGTGCCAGCTCACTACAAACAGGGCTCGAGCAGTACTTC.

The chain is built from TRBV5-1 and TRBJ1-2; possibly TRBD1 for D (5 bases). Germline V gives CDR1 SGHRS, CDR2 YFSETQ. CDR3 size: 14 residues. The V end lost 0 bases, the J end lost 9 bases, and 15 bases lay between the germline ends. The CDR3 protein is CASSLEGGADRYTF. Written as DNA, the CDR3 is TGCGCCAGCAGCTTGGAGGGAGGGGCTGACCGCTACACCTTC.

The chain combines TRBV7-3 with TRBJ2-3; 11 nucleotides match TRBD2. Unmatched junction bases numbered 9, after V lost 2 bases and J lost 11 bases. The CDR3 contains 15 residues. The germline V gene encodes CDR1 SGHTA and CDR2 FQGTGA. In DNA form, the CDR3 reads TGTGCCAGCAGCTTAGCTAGCGGGAGGTCTTATGAGCAGTATTTT. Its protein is CASSLASGRSYEQYF.

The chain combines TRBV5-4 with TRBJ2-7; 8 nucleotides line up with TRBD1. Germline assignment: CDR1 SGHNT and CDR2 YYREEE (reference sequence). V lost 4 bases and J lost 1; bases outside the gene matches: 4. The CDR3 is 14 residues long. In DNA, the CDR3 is TGTGCCAGCAGCCGACAGGGGCTTTCCTACGAGCAGTACTTC. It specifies CASSRQGLSYEQYF. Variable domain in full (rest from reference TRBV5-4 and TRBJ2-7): ETGVTQSPTHLIKTRGQQVTLRCSSQSGHNTVSWYQQALGQGPQFIFQYYREEENGRGNFPPRFSGLQFPNYSSELNVNALELDDSALYLCASSRQGLSYEQYFGPGTRLTVT.

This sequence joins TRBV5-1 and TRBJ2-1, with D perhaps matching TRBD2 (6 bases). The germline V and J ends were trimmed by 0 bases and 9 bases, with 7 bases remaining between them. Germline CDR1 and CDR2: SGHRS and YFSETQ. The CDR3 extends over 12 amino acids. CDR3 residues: CASSLVAVEQFF. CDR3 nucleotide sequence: TGCGCCAGCAGCTTGGTAGCGGTTGAGCAGTTCTTC.

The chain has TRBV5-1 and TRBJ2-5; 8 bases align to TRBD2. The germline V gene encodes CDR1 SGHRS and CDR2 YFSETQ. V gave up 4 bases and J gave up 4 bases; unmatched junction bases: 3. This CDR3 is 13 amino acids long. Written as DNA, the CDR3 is TGCGCCAGCAGCCCGGGGGGGGGAGAGACCCAGTACTTC. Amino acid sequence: CASSPGGGETQYF.

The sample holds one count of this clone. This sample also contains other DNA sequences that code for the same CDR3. CDR3 DNA sequence: TGTGCCAGCAGTTTGGGGACTAGCGGGTCCTACGAGCAGTACTTC. Amino acid sequence: CASSLGTSGSYEQYF. The V call is TRBV27, the J call TRBJ2-7; 12 nucleotides line up with TRBD2. V lost 3 bases to trimming and J lost 1 base; unmatched junction nucleotides: 1. The length of the CDR3 is 15 residues. Germline V gene sequence: CDR1 MNHEY, CDR2 SMNVEV (reference sequence).

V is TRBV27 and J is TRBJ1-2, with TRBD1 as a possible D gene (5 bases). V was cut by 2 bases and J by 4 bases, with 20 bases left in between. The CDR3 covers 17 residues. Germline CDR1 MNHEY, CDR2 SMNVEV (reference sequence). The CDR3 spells CASSLNAGSSFGYGYTF. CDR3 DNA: TGTGCCAGCAGTTTAAACGCAGGGTCGTCTTTTGGCTATGGCTACACCTTC.

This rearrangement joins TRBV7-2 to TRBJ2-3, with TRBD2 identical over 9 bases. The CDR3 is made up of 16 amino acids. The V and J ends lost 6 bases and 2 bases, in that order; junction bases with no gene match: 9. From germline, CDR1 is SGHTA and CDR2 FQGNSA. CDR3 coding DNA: TGTGCCAGCAGTCCCCCCGGACTAGCGTACACAGATACGCAGTATTTT. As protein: CASSPPGLAYTDTQYF.

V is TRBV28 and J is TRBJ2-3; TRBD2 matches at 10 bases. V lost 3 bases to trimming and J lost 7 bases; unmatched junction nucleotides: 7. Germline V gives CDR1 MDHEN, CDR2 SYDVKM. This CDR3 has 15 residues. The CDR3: CASSLQREGGNTQYF. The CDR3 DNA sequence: TGTGCCAGCAGTTTGCAGCGGGAGGGAGGAAATACGCAGTATTTT.

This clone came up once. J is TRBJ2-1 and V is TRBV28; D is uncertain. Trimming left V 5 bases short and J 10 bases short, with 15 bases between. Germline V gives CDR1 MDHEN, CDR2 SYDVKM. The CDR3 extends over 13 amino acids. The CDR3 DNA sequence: TGTGCCAGCAGTGCCTATAGAGAATCAGAGCAGTTCTTC. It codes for CASSAYRESEQFF.

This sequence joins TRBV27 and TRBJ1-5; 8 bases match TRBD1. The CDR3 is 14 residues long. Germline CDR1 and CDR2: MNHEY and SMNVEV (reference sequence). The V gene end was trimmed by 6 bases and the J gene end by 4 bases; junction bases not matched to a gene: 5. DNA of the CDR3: TGTGCCAGCAGCCTAACAGGGGGTAATCAGCCCCAGCATTTT. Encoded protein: CASSLTGGNQPQHF.

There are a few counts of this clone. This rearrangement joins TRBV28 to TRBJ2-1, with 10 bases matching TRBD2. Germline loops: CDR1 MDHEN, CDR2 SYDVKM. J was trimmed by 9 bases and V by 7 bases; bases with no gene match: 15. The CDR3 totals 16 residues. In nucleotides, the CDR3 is TGTGCCAGCACCCCATCCCTTAGCGGGAGGTTCCCTGAGCAGTTCTTC. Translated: CASTPSLSGRFPEQFF.

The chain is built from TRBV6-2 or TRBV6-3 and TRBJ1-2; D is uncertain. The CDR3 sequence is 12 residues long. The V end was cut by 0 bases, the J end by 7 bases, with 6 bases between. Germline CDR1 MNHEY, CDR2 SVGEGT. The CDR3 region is CASSYSMRGYTF. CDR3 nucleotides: TGTGCCAGCAGTTACTCGATGCGTGGCTACACCTTC.

DNA of the CDR3: TGTGCCAGCTCACCACCGTCTGGGAATCCATCCGGAAACACCATATATTTT. Translated: CASSPPSGNPSGNTIYF. The chain recombines TRBV18 with TRBJ1-3; D is uncertain. The V end was cut by 0 bases, the J end by 4 bases, with 16 bases between. The CDR3 loop spans 17 amino acids. Germline loops: CDR1 KGHSH, CDR2 LQKENI.

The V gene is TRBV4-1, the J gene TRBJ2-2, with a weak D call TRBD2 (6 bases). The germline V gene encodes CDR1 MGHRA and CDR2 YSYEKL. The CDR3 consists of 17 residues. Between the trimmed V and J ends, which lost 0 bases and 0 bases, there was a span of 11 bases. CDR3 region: CASSQEGLASNTGELFF. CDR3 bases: TGCGCCAGCAGCCAAGAGGGACTGGCTTCGAACACCGGGGAGCTGTTTTTT.